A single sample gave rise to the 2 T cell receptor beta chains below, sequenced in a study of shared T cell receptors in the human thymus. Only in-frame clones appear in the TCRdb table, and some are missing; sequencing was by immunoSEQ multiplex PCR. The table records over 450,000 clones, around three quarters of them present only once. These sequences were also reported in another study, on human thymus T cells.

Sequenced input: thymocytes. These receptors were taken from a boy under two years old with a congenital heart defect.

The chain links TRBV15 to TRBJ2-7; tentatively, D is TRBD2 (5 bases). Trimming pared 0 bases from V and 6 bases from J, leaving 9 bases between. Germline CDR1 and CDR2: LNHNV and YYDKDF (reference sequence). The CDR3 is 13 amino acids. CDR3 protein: CATSREQAGEQYF. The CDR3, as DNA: TGTGCCACCAGCAGAGAGCAGGCGGGCGAGCAGTACTTC.

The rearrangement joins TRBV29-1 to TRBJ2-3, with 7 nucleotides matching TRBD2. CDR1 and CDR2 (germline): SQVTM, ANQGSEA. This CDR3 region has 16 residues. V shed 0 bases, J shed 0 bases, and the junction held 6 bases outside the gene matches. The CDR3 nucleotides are TGCAGCGTTGAAGATCTACTAGCGTTTAGCACAGATACGCAGTATTTT. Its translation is CSVEDLLAFSTDTQYF.